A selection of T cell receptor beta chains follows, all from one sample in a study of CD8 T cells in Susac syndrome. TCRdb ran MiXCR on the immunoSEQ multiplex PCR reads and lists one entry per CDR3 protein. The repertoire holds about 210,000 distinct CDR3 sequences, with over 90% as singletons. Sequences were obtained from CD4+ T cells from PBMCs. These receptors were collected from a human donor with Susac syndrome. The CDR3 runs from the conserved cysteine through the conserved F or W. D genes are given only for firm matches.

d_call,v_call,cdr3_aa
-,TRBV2,CASSVSGVWPGYTF
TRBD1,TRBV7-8,CASSPWDRGLGGELFF
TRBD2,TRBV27,CASSFGGGLVVDEQYF
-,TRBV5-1,CASSWAGSSGANVLTF
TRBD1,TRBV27,CASSLMGQPNQPQHF
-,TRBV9,CASSVAPQTHEQFF
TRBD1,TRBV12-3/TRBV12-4,CASRKGASTDTQYF
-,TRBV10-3,CAIRTSGQNTEAFF
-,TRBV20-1,CSAAGFSYNSPLHF
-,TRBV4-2,CASSQEGLETQYF
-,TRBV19,CASNPEGDPDYGYTF
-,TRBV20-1,CSARLFRASHPSTDTQYF
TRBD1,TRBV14,CASRRIRGTEAFF
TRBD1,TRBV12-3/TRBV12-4,CASSSGDRLDLVETQYF
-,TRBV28,CASSLSGARQPQHF
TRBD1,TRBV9,CASGQGEETQYF
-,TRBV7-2,CASSLDGTSYGYTF
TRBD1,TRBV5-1,CASSPQGAYTEAFF
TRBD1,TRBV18,CASSPIQGANTEAFF
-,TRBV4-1,CASSQSDRLYGYTF
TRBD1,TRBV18,CASSRGQGASGANVLTF
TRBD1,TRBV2,CASRGQGAQPQHF
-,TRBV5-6,CASSLAGPGELFF
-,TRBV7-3,CASSLMPGDTQYF
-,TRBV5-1,CASSLIRGGTEAFF
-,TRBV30,CAWNPQGKGPQHF
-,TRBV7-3,CASSLKATPSGTQYF
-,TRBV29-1,CSVGGGAGDTEAFF
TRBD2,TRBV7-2,CASSRDYSSYEQYF
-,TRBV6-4,CASSGAPGTDTQYF
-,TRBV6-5,CASRGSHPYGYTF